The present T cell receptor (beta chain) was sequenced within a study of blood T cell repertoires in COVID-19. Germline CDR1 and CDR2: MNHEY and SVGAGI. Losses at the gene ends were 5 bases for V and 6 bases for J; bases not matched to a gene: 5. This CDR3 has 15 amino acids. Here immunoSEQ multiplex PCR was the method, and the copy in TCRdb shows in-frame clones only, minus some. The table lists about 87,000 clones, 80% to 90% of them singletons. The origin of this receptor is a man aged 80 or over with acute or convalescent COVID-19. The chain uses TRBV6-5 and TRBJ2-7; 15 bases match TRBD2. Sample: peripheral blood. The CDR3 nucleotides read TGTGCCAGCAGTCGGACTAGCGGGAGGGCCGGCGAGCAGTACTTC. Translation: CASSRTSGRAGEQYF.